The clone carrying this T cell receptor (beta chain) is medium-sized in the sample. The data originate from a study of PD-L1 blockade in urothelial cancer. Produced via immunoSEQ multiplex PCR; TCRdb's table is partial and in-frame only. The sample records about 35,000 clones, around 34% being singletons. Trimming removed 1 base from V and 2 bases from J, with 5 bases in between. The germline V gene encodes CDR1 LGHNT and CDR2 FRNRAP. The length of the CDR3 is 13 residues. The starting material was tumor tissue, obtained before atezolizumab (anti-PD-L1) treatment. The chain links TRBV12-5 to TRBJ1-1, with no clear D. This clonotype was sampled from a man between 60 and 70 years old with urothelial cancer. As DNA, the CDR3 is TGTGCTAGTGGTTTGGAGGCCAACACTGAAGCTTTCTTT. Protein product: CASGLEANTEAFF.